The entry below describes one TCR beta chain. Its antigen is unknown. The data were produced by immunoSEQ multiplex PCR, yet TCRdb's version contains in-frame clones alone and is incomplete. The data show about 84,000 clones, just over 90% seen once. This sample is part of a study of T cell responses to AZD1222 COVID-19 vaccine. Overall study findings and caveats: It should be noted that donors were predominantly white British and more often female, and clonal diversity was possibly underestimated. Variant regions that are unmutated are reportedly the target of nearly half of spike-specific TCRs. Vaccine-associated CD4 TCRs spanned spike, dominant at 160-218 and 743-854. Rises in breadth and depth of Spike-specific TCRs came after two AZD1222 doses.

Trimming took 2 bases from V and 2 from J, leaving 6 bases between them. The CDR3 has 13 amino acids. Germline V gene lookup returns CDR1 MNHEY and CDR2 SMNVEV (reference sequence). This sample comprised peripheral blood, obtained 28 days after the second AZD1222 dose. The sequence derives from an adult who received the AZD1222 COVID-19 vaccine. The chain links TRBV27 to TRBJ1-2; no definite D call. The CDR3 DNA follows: TGTGCCAGCAGTTTAAAGGAGAACTATGGCTACACCTTC. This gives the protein CASSLKENYGYTF.